The 21 T cell receptor beta chains listed next were all sequenced from one sample in a study of CD8 T cells in Susac syndrome. With random hexamers, reverse transcription was performed on about 0.45 to 1 ug of RNA. TCRdb reanalysed the immunoSEQ multiplex PCR reads using MiXCR and keeps one entry per CDR3 protein. The sample contains hundreds of thousands of distinct CDR3 sequences, about 89% of which appear only once. Sample: CD8+ T cells from PBMCs. The receptors originated from a human donor with multiple sclerosis.

This rearrangement joins TRBV19 to TRBJ2-6; 8 nucleotides align to TRBD1. This CDR3 is built from 16 residues. J gave up 2 bases and V 4 bases, and 4 bases lay outside the gene matches. Germline V gives CDR1 LNHDA, CDR2 SQIVND (reference sequence). The CDR3 DNA follows: TGTGCCAGTAGTAATTTACAGGGGGCTGGGGCCAACGTCCTGACTTTC. Its protein product is CASSNLQGAGANVLTF.

The chain combines TRBV29-1 with TRBJ2-2; D unresolved. CDR1 and CDR2 (germline): SQVTM, ANQGSEA. V was pared by 3 bases and J by 0 bases, with 5 bases between. The CDR3 totals 13 residues. The CDR3 sequence: CSVDLANTGELFF. The CDR3 DNA is TGCAGCGTTGATTTGGCGAACACCGGGGAGCTGTTTTTT.

The rearrangement uses TRBV18 and TRBJ2-7; no firm D call. The CDR3 is 11 amino acids. The V and J ends lost 5 bases and 3 bases respectively, with 5 bases between them. The germline V gene has CDR1 KGHSH and CDR2 LQKENI. As DNA, the CDR3 is TGTGCCAGCTCAGCAGACTACGAGCAGTACTTC. Translating gives CASSADYEQYF.

The CDR3 here is CSVGQGTYNEQFF. In nucleotides, the CDR3 is TGCAGCGTTGGCCAGGGAACCTACAATGAGCAGTTCTTC. V usage is TRBV29-1 and J usage is TRBJ2-1; possibly TRBD1 for D (5 bases). CDR1 is SQVTM and CDR2 is ANQGSEA in the germline V gene. V dropped 4 bases and J dropped 2 bases, with 9 bases sitting between them. The CDR3 totals 13 residues.

V and J are TRBV6-5 and TRBJ2-5; D possibly corresponds to TRBD2 (7 bases). CDR3 length: 15 residues. The germline CDR1 and CDR2 sequences are MNHEY and SVGAGI. Trimming shortened V by 6 bases and J by 5 bases, and 19 bases separated the two germline ends. CDR3 in DNA: TGTGCCAGCAGCCCCTCGTGGGGGGGCACGGAGACCCAGTACTTC. Its protein is CASSPSWGGTETQYF.

The rearrangement uses TRBV27 and TRBJ1-2, with TRBD1 matching over 7 bases. Germline values: CDR1 MNHEY, CDR2 SMNVEV (reference sequence). V dropped 5 bases and J dropped 4; count of bases not matched to a gene: 10. The CDR3 sequence is 15 residues long. The CDR3 loop is CASSDANRGFYGYTF. The CDR3 DNA reads as TGTGCCAGCAGTGACGCAAACAGGGGCTTCTATGGCTACACCTTC.

The rearrangement uses TRBV2 and TRBJ2-7; D unresolved. This CDR3 is built from 14 residues. Germline CDR1 SNHLY, CDR2 FYNNEI. The germline V and J ends were trimmed by 0 bases and 3 bases, with 9 bases remaining between them. As DNA, the CDR3 is TGTGCCAGCAGTGAAGCCACCGGCTACTACGAGCAGTACTTC. The encoded protein is CASSEATGYYEQYF.

The chain has TRBV19 and TRBJ2-7; 8 bases agree with TRBD2. The germline CDR1 and CDR2 sequences are LNHDA and SQIVND (reference sequence). The V and J ends lost 7 bases and 0 bases, in that order; junction bases with no gene match: 8. This CDR3 has 15 residues. For the CDR3, the DNA is TGTGCCAGTACCCTCTCGGGGGGGTCCTCCTACGAGCAGTACTTC. Protein sequence: CASTLSGGSSYEQYF. Drawing the rest from reference TRBV19 and TRBJ2-7, the complete variable domain is DGGITQSPKYLFRKEGQNVTLSCEQNLNHDAMYWYRQDPGQGLRLIYYSQIVNDFQKGDIAEGYSVSREKKESFPLTVTSAQKNPTAFYLCASTLSGGSSYEQYFGPGTRLTVT.

This sequence joins TRBV30 and TRBJ2-1, with 7 bases fitting TRBD1. With V trimmed by 4 bases and J by 4 bases, 7 bases remained unmatched. Looked up from germline, CDR1 is GTSNPN and CDR2 is SVGIG (reference sequence). The CDR3 spans 14 residues. CDR3 sequence: CAWNSDRIYNEQFF. The CDR3, as DNA: TGTGCCTGGAATTCGGACAGGATATACAATGAGCAGTTCTTC.

The chain links TRBV27 to TRBJ2-7, with D tentatively TRBD1 (6 bases). The CDR3 runs to 14 residues. Germline assignment: CDR1 MNHEY and CDR2 SMNVEV (reference sequence). The germline V and J ends were trimmed by 2 bases and 2 bases, with 10 bases remaining between them. The CDR3 loop is CASSLGEGAYEQYF. CDR3 DNA: TGTGCCAGCAGTTTAGGTGAGGGGGCCTACGAGCAGTACTTC.

V usage is TRBV7-9 and J usage is TRBJ2-2; no definite D call. This CDR3 contains 14 residues. Germline CDR1 is SEHNR and CDR2 is FQNEAQ (reference sequence). Trimming cost V 3 bases and J 6 bases, with 11 bases left between them. CDR3 protein: CASSFDGPPGELFF. Here the CDR3 DNA reads TGTGCCAGCAGCTTTGACGGCCCTCCCGGGGAGCTGTTTTTT. The variable domain in full, with the rest retrieved from reference TRBV7-9 and TRBJ2-2, is DTGVSQNPRHKITKRGQNVTFRCDPISEHNRLYWYRQTLGQGPEFLTYFQNEAQLEKSRLLSDRFSAERPKGSFSTLEIQRTEQGDSAMYLCASSFDGPPGELFFGEGSRLTVL.

The gene calls are TRBV19 and TRBJ2-4; TRBD2 matches 9 bases. Germline V gene lookup returns CDR1 LNHDA and CDR2 SQIVND (reference sequence). The CDR3 totals 20 residues. V trimming: 0 bases; J trimming: 7 bases; junction bases outside the gene matches: 19. The DNA of the CDR3 is TGTGCCAGTAGTATAGATTCGGTAGCGGGAGAGGAAGGCGGAGGGAACATTCAGTACTTC. Its protein product is CASSIDSVAGEEGGGNIQYF.

V usage is TRBV27 and J usage is TRBJ2-7; TRBD2 is a possible D gene (7 bases). CDR3 length: 16 amino acids. V was pared by 0 bases and J by 0 bases, with 12 bases between. Germline lookup yields CDR1 MNHEY and CDR2 SMNVEV (reference sequence). The CDR3 DNA reads TGTGCCAGCAGTTTATCGGGGGGGGCCTACTCCTACGAGCAGTACTTC. Translation: CASSLSGGAYSYEQYF.

The J gene is TRBJ2-7, the V gene TRBV4-1; D ambiguous. V was shortened by 5 bases and J by 5 bases, with 10 bases between the two germline ends. This CDR3 contains 12 residues. From germline, CDR1 is MGHRA and CDR2 YSYEKL. For the CDR3, the DNA is TGCGCCAGCAGCAGGGTTGGCCACGAGCAGTACTTC. The encoded protein is CASSRVGHEQYF.

This rearrangement joins TRBV19 to TRBJ1-1; no definite D call. The CDR3 length is 13 residues. V dropped 1 base and J dropped 5 bases, with 8 bases sitting between them. Looked up from germline, CDR1 is LNHDA and CDR2 is SQIVND (reference sequence). CDR3 sequence (DNA): TGTGCCAGTAGTATAGGGGCTGGGACTGAAGCTTTCTTT. It encodes CASSIGAGTEAFF. The whole variable domain, remainder taken from reference TRBV19 and TRBJ1-1, is DGGITQSPKYLFRKEGQNVTLSCEQNLNHDAMYWYRQDPGQGLRLIYYSQIVNDFQKGDIAEGYSVSREKKESFPLTVTSAQKNPTAFYLCASSIGAGTEAFFGQGTRLTVV.

The table lists this clonotype with a few counts. This chain uses TRBV28 with TRBJ1-2; D not certain. Trimming took off 4 bases at V and 3 bases at J, with 9 bases between the two ends. Germline V gene data show CDR1 as MDHEN and CDR2 as SYDVKM. There are 13 residues in the CDR3. The CDR3 protein is CASSSGPYYGYTF. CDR3 nucleotide sequence: TGTGCCAGCAGTTCCGGGCCTTACTATGGCTACACCTTC.

In this sample, this clonotype turned up once. This CDR3 is CASSFGGGHYGYTF. Here the CDR3 DNA reads TGTGCCAGCAGTTTCGGCGGGGGCCACTATGGCTACACCTTC. This chain uses TRBV12-3 or TRBV12-4 with TRBJ1-2; a weak D match, TRBD1 (6 bases). V gave up 3 bases and J gave up 3 bases, with 11 bases separating them. CDR3 length: 14 residues.

The CDR3 spells CASRRTGGPEWDTQYF. The CDR3 region has the DNA TGTGCCAGCAGGAGGACAGGGGGTCCAGAATGGGATACGCAGTATTTT. The genes are TRBV7-9 and TRBJ2-3; TRBD1 agrees at 10 bases. Germline-derived CDR1 and CDR2 are SEHNR and FQNEAQ (reference sequence). This CDR3 is 16 amino acids long. The V segment lost 6 bases and the J segment 6 bases; nucleotides outside the gene matches: 12.

The genes are TRBV27 and TRBJ2-2; no firm D call. CDR3 size: 17 residues. In germline, CDR1 is MNHEY, CDR2 SMNVEV (reference sequence). V lost 4 bases, J lost 3 bases, and 18 bases lay in between. Here the CDR3 reads CASSSLTTVPYTGELFF. DNA of the CDR3: TGTGCCAGCAGTTCTCTCACGACCGTTCCTTACACCGGGGAGCTGTTTTTT.

The chain joins TRBV7-2 to TRBJ2-1, with a possible D match to TRBD2 (6 bases). V lost 5 bases and J 3 bases, leaving 8 bases between the germline ends. Germline CDR1 SGHTA, CDR2 FQGNSA. CDR3 size: 13 residues. CDR3 DNA sequence: TGTGCCAGCAGCGGGACTGTCTACAATGAGCAGTTCTTC. Translating it yields CASSGTVYNEQFF.

This clonotype was detected only a few times. The V call is TRBV4-2, the J call TRBJ1-1; 8 bases fit TRBD1. The CDR3 runs to 15 residues. CDR1 and CDR2 (germline): LGHNA, YNFKEQ. J lost 1 base, V lost 1 base, and 2 bases had no gene match. CDR3 residues: CASSQADRGNTEAFF. The CDR3 bases are TGTGCCAGCAGCCAAGCAGACAGGGGGAACACTGAAGCTTTCTTT.